This TCR beta chain emerged from a study of Ad26.COV2.S vaccination and SARS-CoV-2 variants. General observations from the study: Non-spike TCR breadth did not differ much between vaccine and placebo recipients.

Germline CDR1 reads KGHDR; CDR2 reads SFDVKD. CDR3 length: 15 amino acids. Regarding this clone: Its antigen is not identified. The junction departs from germline at one end; a sequencing error may be responsible.

Documented treatment: approximately 18 received Ad26.COV2.S at low or high dose, single or two shots; about 5 received placebo; per-sample allocation not given. The samples date from day 63 after the first vaccine or placebo injection. Ad26.COV2.S expressed prefusion-stabilized spike from the original Wuhan strain. The repertoire was sequenced with immunoSEQ multiplex PCR; TCRdb's copy has only in-frame clones and lacks some. This repertoire shows hundreds of thousands of clones, more than 80% found once; its top ten account for approximately 1.5%. The chain uses TRBV24-1 and TRBJ1-1; maybe TRBD1 (5 bases). This specimen consisted of peripheral blood, obtained in a trial of Ad26.COV2.S vaccine versus placebo. The receptor was derived from a person between 18 and 65 years old who received the Ad26.COV2.S COVID-19 vaccine or a placebo. CDR3 loop: CATSGLDGQNTEAFF. Here the CDR3 DNA reads TGTGCCACCAGTGGTTTGGACGGACAGAACACTGAAGCTTTCTTT.